This T cell receptor (beta chain) was obtained from a study of human thymus T cells. The study's findings and limits: An apparent bias in V and J gene usage was seen in thymic and blood repertoires. Related research described thymic repertoires that were highly overlapping among unrelated individuals.

Thymus tissue was removed during corrective cardiac surgery. Having corrective surgery for congenital heart defects, healthy Finnish infants were the ones who donated. Comment on this clone: The target antigen is unknown.

Assay: immunoSEQ multiplex PCR; the TCRdb copy retains only in-frame clones and omits some. The data contain under 95,000 clones, approximately 95% of them singletons. The CDR3 loop spans 11 amino acids. Trimming removed 5 bases at V and 6 bases at J, with 6 bases between. Germline values: CDR1 SGHVS, CDR2 FQNEAQ. The V call is TRBV7-8, the J call TRBJ2-3; D is unresolved. The origin of this receptor is a girl less than two years old with a congenital heart defect but otherwise immunologically healthy. Sequencing input: thymus tissue. CDR3 region: CASSIGDTQYF. CDR3 DNA: TGTGCCAGCAGCATTGGGGATACGCAGTATTTT.